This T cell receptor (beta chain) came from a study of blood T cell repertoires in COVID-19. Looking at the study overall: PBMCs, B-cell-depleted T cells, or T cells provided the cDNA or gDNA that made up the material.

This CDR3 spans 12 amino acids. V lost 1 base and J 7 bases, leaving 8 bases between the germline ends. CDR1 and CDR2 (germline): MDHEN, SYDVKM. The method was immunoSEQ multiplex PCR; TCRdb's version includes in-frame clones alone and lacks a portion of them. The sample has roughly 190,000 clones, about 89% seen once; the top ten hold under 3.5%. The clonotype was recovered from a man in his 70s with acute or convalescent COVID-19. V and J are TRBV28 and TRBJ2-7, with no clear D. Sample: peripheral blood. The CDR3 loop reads CASSLLSKEQYF. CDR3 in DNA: TGTGCCAGCAGTTTATTGAGTAAGGAGCAGTACTTC.